What follows are 13 T cell receptor beta chains derived from one specimen sequenced in a study of identical twins. MiXCR was run by TCRdb on the 5' RACE reads, yielding one entry per CDR3 protein. Of 200,000 to 250,000 distinct CDR3 sequences listed, approximately 7.1% are singletons. These sequences were also reported in another study, on T cells expressing NK-cell markers.

Material: CD8+ T cells sorted from blood. The receptors originated from a woman younger than 35 in good health.

This clonotype has a count of ten or more. The chain joins TRBV7-6 to TRBJ2-7, with D possibly TRBD2 on 5 matching bases. Trimming removed 1 base from V and 1 base from J, with 14 bases in between. The CDR3 covers 16 residues. Germline V CDR1 and CDR2: SGHVS, FNYEAQ. CDR3 loop: CASSLGTSPGSYEQYF. CDR3 DNA: TGTGCCAGCAGCTTAGGAACTAGTCCGGGGTCCTACGAGCAGTACTTC.

This clonotype was seen ten or more times. This rearrangement joins TRBV12-3 or TRBV12-4 to TRBJ1-4, with unresolved D. The CDR3 covers 14 residues. V lost 3 bases and J 2 bases, leaving 7 bases between the germline ends. CDR3 amino acids: CASSFMGTNEKLFF. The CDR3 DNA follows: TGTGCCAGCAGTTTTATGGGGACTAATGAAAAACTGTTTTTT.

The table lists this clonotype with many counts. This chain joins TRBV11-2 and TRBJ2-3; maybe TRBD2 (6 bases). CDR1 SGHAT and CDR2 FQNNGV come from the germline V gene. V lost 5 bases, J lost 6 bases, and 18 bases lay in between. The CDR3 is 15 amino acids. This CDR3 is CASSGRLAPGDTQYF. Here the CDR3 DNA reads TGTGCCAGCAGCGGCCGTCTAGCGCCTGGGGATACGCAGTATTTT.

In this sample, this clonotype turned up a few times. The rearrangement links TRBV7-9 to TRBJ2-7; D unresolved. V gave up 3 bases and J gave up 2 bases, with 8 bases separating them. This CDR3 spans 13 amino acids. Germline loops: CDR1 SEHNR, CDR2 FQNEAQ (reference sequence). CDR3 loop: CASSFDTAYEQYF. CDR3 DNA: TGTGCCAGCAGCTTCGACACCGCCTACGAGCAGTACTTC.

The sample holds many counts of this clonotype. V is TRBV6-5 and J is TRBJ2-1, with a possible D match to TRBD2 (5 bases). Germline lookup yields CDR1 MNHEY and CDR2 SVGAGI. The V end was cut by 1 base, the J end by 9 bases, with 13 bases between. The CDR3 is made up of 14 amino acids. CDR3 in DNA: TGTGCCAGCAGTTACTGGGATCAAGGAGGTGAGCAGTTCTTC. It translates to CASSYWDQGGEQFF.

This clonotype was detected ten times or more. The rearrangement uses TRBV4-3 and TRBJ1-5; TRBD1 is a possible D gene (6 bases). From germline, CDR1 is LGHNA and CDR2 YSLEER. V was shortened by 2 bases and J by 7 bases, with 12 bases between the two germline ends. This CDR3 has 14 residues. The CDR3 bases are TGCGCCAGCAGCCAATCCAGGGGCGGGCAGCCCCAGCATTTT. It is translated as CASSQSRGGQPQHF.

This clonotype was seen ten or more times. The chain carries TRBV7-9 and TRBJ2-4, with unresolved D. Germline V lookup: CDR1 SEHNR, CDR2 FQNEAQ (reference sequence). Trimming pared 2 bases from V and 7 bases from J, leaving 6 bases between. This CDR3 has 12 residues. Here the CDR3 DNA reads TGTGCCAGCAGCTTAATGGCGAACATTCAGTACTTC. Its protein product is CASSLMANIQYF.

The DNA for the CDR3 is TGTGCCAGCAGTCGCCACGGACAGGGGAGCCCTGAAGCTTTCTTT. This translates into CASSRHGQGSPEAFF. J is TRBJ1-1 and V is TRBV6-1, with TRBD1 identical over 9 bases. V lost 5 bases and J lost 6; bases outside the gene matches: 10. This CDR3 has 15 amino acids. The germline CDR1 and CDR2 sequences are MNHNS and SASEGT.

This clonotype was seen only a few times. The CDR3, as DNA: TGTGCCAGCAGCCAAGCGGGACGAGCTTTCTTT. Translated: CASSQAGRAFF. This rearrangement joins TRBV3-1 to TRBJ1-1; tentatively, D is TRBD1 (5 bases). Germline V gene lookup returns CDR1 LGHDT and CDR2 YNNKEL (reference sequence). The ends were cut back, 1 base at V and 10 bases at J, with 7 bases in the middle. The CDR3 covers 11 residues.

The chain couples TRBV4-1 to TRBJ2-6, with D hard to call. V was trimmed by 0 bases and J by 0 bases, leaving 15 bases between them. CDR1 MGHRA and CDR2 YSYEKL come from the germline V gene. The CDR3 covers 19 residues. Here the CDR3 reads CASSQEGNRVSSGANVLTF. The CDR3 DNA reads as TGCGCCAGCAGCCAAGAGGGAAACCGGGTCAGCTCTGGGGCCAACGTCCTGACTTTC.

V gene TRBV4-1 combines with J gene TRBJ2-7; D uncertain. The V gene lost 1 base and the J gene lost 1 base, with 8 bases spanning the gap. Germline CDR1 and CDR2: MGHRA and YSYEKL. The CDR3 is 14 amino acids. The CDR3 coding sequence is TGCGCCAGCAGCCAAGCTTCAGGATCCTACGAGCAGTACTTC. Amino acid sequence: CASSQASGSYEQYF.

This clonotype has just a few counts. The chain links TRBV5-5 to TRBJ2-5; D gene uncertain. This CDR3 has 16 amino acids. Trimming shortened V by 3 bases and J by 2 bases, and 17 bases separated the two germline ends. Germline assignment: CDR1 SGHKS and CDR2 YYEKEE (reference sequence). The DNA for the CDR3 is TGTGCCAGCAGCTCGGATCGCAGTAAATGGCAAGAGACCCAGTACTTC. Amino acid sequence: CASSSDRSKWQETQYF.

This clonotype was observed a few times. The chain carries TRBV11-2 and TRBJ2-1; possible D gene TRBD1, 6 bases. Trimming took 4 bases from V and 5 from J, leaving 12 bases between them. This CDR3 is 14 amino acids long. In germline, CDR1 is SGHAT, CDR2 FQNNGV. DNA of the CDR3: TGTGCCAGCAGCTCAGGGGCAGACCACAATGAGCAGTTCTTC. This gives the protein CASSSGADHNEQFF. Looking up the rest from reference TRBV11-2 and TRBJ2-1 gives the full variable domain: EAGVAQSPRYKIIEKRQSVAFWCNPISGHATLYWYQQILGQGPKLLIQFQNNGVVDDSQLPKDRFSAERLKGVDSTLKIQPAKLEDSAVYLCASSSGADHNEQFFGPGTRLTVL.